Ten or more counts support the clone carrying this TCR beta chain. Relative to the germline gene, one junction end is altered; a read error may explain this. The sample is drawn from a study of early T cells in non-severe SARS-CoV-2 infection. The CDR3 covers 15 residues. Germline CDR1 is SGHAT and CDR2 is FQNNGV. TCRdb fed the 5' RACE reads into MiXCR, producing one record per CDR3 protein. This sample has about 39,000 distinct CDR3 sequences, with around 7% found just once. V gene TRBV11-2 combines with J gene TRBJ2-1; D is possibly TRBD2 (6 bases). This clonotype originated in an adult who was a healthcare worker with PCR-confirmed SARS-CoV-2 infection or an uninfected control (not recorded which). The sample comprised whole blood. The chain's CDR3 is CASRHIRDSNNEQFF. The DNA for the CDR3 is TGTGCCAGCAGACATATCCGGGACTCCAACAATGAGCAGTTCTTC.